This is a list of T cell receptor beta chains from one sample in a study of technical replicates of blood from a handful of donors. This table comes from immunoSEQ multiplex PCR, and its TCRdb copy is limited to in-frame clones, with some not included. The repertoire holds 60,000 to 65,000 clones, with approximately 86% as singletons. The sequenced material came from PBMCs. The receptors come from a human donor in good health. Some clones in this sample may be carry-over from other donors' samples. Both conserved end residues are part of each CDR3.

j_call: TRBJ2-6
v_call: TRBV4-3
cdr3_aa: CASSPRGLGQRANVLTF

j_call: TRBJ1-3
v_call: TRBV4-1
cdr3_aa: CASSQDRTASGNTIYF

j_call: TRBJ2-1
v_call: TRBV2
cdr3_aa: CASSGLGLYNEQFF

j_call: TRBJ1-5
v_call: TRBV18
cdr3_aa: CASSPSWRTGVNQPQHF

j_call: TRBJ1-2
v_call: TRBV18
cdr3_aa: CASSATGGLDGYTF

j_call: TRBJ2-5
v_call: TRBV7-2
cdr3_aa: CASSWQGQGSETQYF

j_call: TRBJ2-1
v_call: TRBV5-1
cdr3_aa: CASSGSGAYNEQFF

j_call: TRBJ2-3
v_call: TRBV2
cdr3_aa: CASSATRLADTQYF

j_call: TRBJ2-5
v_call: TRBV11-1
cdr3_aa: CASSQDERSRQETQYF

j_call: TRBJ2-3
v_call: TRBV4-1
cdr3_aa: CASSRTSLSTDTQYF

j_call: TRBJ1-2
v_call: TRBV6-1
cdr3_aa: CASMTEGARYGYTF

j_call: TRBJ2-1
v_call: TRBV7-3
cdr3_aa: CASSAQGLEMDEQFF

j_call: TRBJ2-7
v_call: TRBV2
cdr3_aa: CASSEAAAGLGLEQYF

j_call: TRBJ2-1
v_call: TRBV7-8
cdr3_aa: CASSLEMTALSFF

j_call: TRBJ2-2
v_call: TRBV2
cdr3_aa: CASRGLADTGELFF

j_call: TRBJ2-7
v_call: TRBV11-3
cdr3_aa: CASSAGLAEGEQYF

j_call: TRBJ1-1
v_call: TRBV7-2
cdr3_aa: CASSLVTGGTEAFF

j_call: TRBJ2-7
v_call: TRBV2
cdr3_aa: CASKGLAGESSYEQYF

j_call: TRBJ1-2
v_call: TRBV9
cdr3_aa: CASSPRTGIGYGYTF

j_call: TRBJ2-5
v_call: TRBV19
cdr3_aa: CASSIGGAGEQETQYF

j_call: TRBJ2-7
v_call: TRBV6-1
cdr3_aa: CASSRRTGEDEQYF

j_call: TRBJ1-2
v_call: TRBV30
cdr3_aa: CAWSTGIHAGGYTF

j_call: TRBJ1-3
v_call: TRBV9
cdr3_aa: CASSVGSGVGGDTIYF

j_call: TRBJ2-5
v_call: TRBV7-6
cdr3_aa: CASSLNRETQYF

j_call: TRBJ1-2
v_call: TRBV18
cdr3_aa: CASSPSENYGYTF

j_call: TRBJ2-7
v_call: TRBV6-5
cdr3_aa: CASSYMRGPSYEQYF

j_call: TRBJ2-7
v_call: TRBV6-5
cdr3_aa: CASSYWDRVHEQYF

j_call: TRBJ1-3
v_call: TRBV2
cdr3_aa: CASSPDRDRGNTIYF

j_call: TRBJ2-1
v_call: TRBV7-8
cdr3_aa: CASSLVGTANNEQFF

j_call: TRBJ2-7
v_call: TRBV4-3
cdr3_aa: CASSQDLDGYYEQYF

j_call: TRBJ2-5
v_call: TRBV5-1
cdr3_aa: CASSLTSGNQETQYF

j_call: TRBJ1-6
v_call: TRBV21-1
cdr3_aa: CASSTQGGPAGSPLHF

j_call: TRBJ1-1
v_call: TRBV30
cdr3_aa: CAWRETTEAFF

j_call: TRBJ1-1
v_call: TRBV4-1
cdr3_aa: CASSATGVRMNTEAFF

j_call: TRBJ1-2
v_call: TRBV7-2
cdr3_aa: CASSQNYYGYTF

j_call: TRBJ2-3
v_call: TRBV6-1
cdr3_aa: CAIRNTGGPTDTQYF

j_call: TRBJ2-5
v_call: TRBV25-1
cdr3_aa: CASSERRGAGGETQYF

j_call: TRBJ2-1
v_call: TRBV7-8
cdr3_aa: CASSRHSGSGDSYNEQFF

j_call: TRBJ2-4
v_call: TRBV2
cdr3_aa: CASRAGGVGPMAIQYF

j_call: TRBJ1-5
v_call: TRBV5-6
cdr3_aa: CASSVGQYSNQPQHF

j_call: TRBJ1-5
v_call: TRBV7-8
cdr3_aa: CASSSTGTQNQPQHF

j_call: TRBJ1-6
v_call: TRBV4-1
cdr3_aa: CASSLQSTGAGSPLHF